The 20 T cell receptor beta chains below were found in one sample sequenced in a study of T cell responses to AZD1222 COVID-19 vaccine. Sequenced by immunoSEQ multiplex PCR; TCRdb stores in-frame clones only, minus some. Seen here are 100,000 to 150,000 clones, roughly 85% observed once, and the top ten hold around 8.3%. The sample in question was peripheral blood, obtained 28 days after the second dose of the MenACWY control vaccine. These receptors came from an adult who received the MenACWY meningococcal vaccine as a control.

This sequence joins TRBV19 and TRBJ1-1; maybe TRBD1 (6 bases). V gave up 5 bases and J gave up 8 bases, with 15 bases separating them. Looked up from germline, CDR1 is LNHDA and CDR2 is SQIVND (reference sequence). This CDR3 region has 13 residues. CDR3 DNA: TGTGCCAGTAGTGTACAGGGACTTCTCGAAGCTTTCTTT. Protein: CASSVQGLLEAFF.

This sequence joins TRBV18 and TRBJ2-7; D not resolved. Trimming took off 2 bases at V and 2 bases at J, with 7 bases between the two ends. Germline V CDR1 and CDR2: KGHSH, LQKENI. The CDR3 totals 13 residues. The CDR3 DNA follows: TGTGCCAGCTCACCATTCCCCGCCTACGAGCAGTACGTC. Its translation is CASSPFPAYEQYV.

This chain connects TRBV19 to TRBJ2-2, with TRBD2 identical over 10 bases. Per germline, CDR1 LNHDA and CDR2 SQIVND (reference sequence). The J segment lost 5 bases and the V segment lost 5 bases, leaving 8 bases of the junction unmatched. This CDR3 has 16 residues. The CDR3 coding sequence is TGTGCCAGTAGTGGGCAGCGGGGGGGCCCGACCGGGGAGCTGTTTTTT. Translating it yields CASSGQRGGPTGELFF.

J is TRBJ2-6 and V is TRBV9; no definite D call. Trimming took off 4 bases at V and 0 bases at J, with 5 bases between the two ends. Per the germline V gene, CDR1 is SGDLS and CDR2 is YYNGEE. CDR3 length: 14 amino acids. The chain's CDR3 is CASSLHSGANVLTF. The CDR3 bases are TGTGCCAGCAGCCTCCACTCTGGGGCCAACGTCCTGACTTTC.

There are a few counts of this clone. This chain links TRBV5-6 with TRBJ2-1; D gene ambiguous. Trimming shortened V by 6 bases and J by 1 base, and 11 bases separated the two germline ends. This CDR3 is built from 14 residues. In germline, CDR1 is SGHDT, CDR2 YYEEEE. The CDR3 region is CASNGPRSYNEQFF. CDR3 nucleotides: TGTGCCAGCAACGGTCCGCGTTCCTACAATGAGCAGTTCTTC. Based on the CDR3 plus reference TRBV5-6 and TRBJ2-1, the full variable domain is DAGVTQSPTHLIKTRGQQVTLRCSPKSGHDTVSWYQQALGQGPQFIFQYYEEEERQRGNFPDRFSGHQFPNYSSELNVNALLLGDSALYLCASNGPRSYNEQFFGPGTRLTVL.

The rearrangement uses TRBV2 and TRBJ2-7; D may be TRBD2 (7 bases). The V and J ends lost 7 bases and 2 bases respectively, with 15 bases between them. Germline V gene sequence: CDR1 SNHLY, CDR2 FYNNEI. The CDR3 loop spans 14 amino acids. CDR3 coding DNA: TGTGCCAGCACCAGGGGCGGGGGCGCCTACGAGCAGTACGTC. Its translation: CASTRGGGAYEQYV.

The chain carries TRBV28 and TRBJ1-2; weak D call: TRBD1 (5 bases). The CDR3 runs to 11 residues. Trimming took off 9 bases at V and 8 bases at J, with 13 bases between the two ends. Germline V gene lookup returns CDR1 MDHEN and CDR2 SYDVKM. CDR3 sequence reads: CARGTPRGYTF. The DNA for the CDR3 is TGTGCCAGGGGGACTCCCCGCGGCTACACCTTC.

The chain couples TRBV6-5 to TRBJ2-5, with TRBD1 matching 7 bases. The trim removed 6 bases at V and 4 bases at J, leaving 2 bases unmatched. Germline CDR1 is MNHEY and CDR2 is SVGAGI. The CDR3 runs 12 residues. The CDR3 region is CASRTGIETQYF. The CDR3 coding sequence is TGTGCCAGCAGGACAGGGATAGAGACCCAGTACTTC.

This chain joins TRBV5-1 and TRBJ2-3; 10 bases match TRBD2. The junction had 10 bases not matched to a gene; V was cut back by 2 bases and J by 1 base. There are 18 residues in the CDR3. Germline CDR1 and CDR2: SGHRS and YFSETQ. The DNA for the CDR3 is TGCGCCAGCAGCTTCGGGGCGTCTAGCGGGGGACGCACAGATACGCAGTATTTT. Encoded protein: CASSFGASSGGRTDTQYF. Full variable domain (missing parts from reference TRBV5-1 and TRBJ2-3): KAGVTQTPRYLIKTRGQQVTLSCSPISGHRSVSWYQQTPGQGLQFLFEYFSETQRNKGNFPGRFSGRQFSNSRSEMNVSTLELGDSALYLCASSFGASSGGRTDTQYFGPGTRLTVL.

This chain joins TRBV20-1 and TRBJ2-7; possible D gene TRBD2, 6 bases. The germline CDR1 and CDR2 sequences are DFQATT and SNEGSKA (reference sequence). The CDR3 consists of 11 residues. V was cut by 3 bases and J by 4 bases, with 7 bases left in between. CDR3 DNA sequence: TGCAGTGCTAGCGGGGGATACGAGCAGTACGTC. This translates into CSASGGYEQYV.

This chain uses TRBV15 with TRBJ1-2, with D maybe TRBD1 (5 bases). The CDR3 covers 14 residues. V lost 0 bases, J lost 8 bases, and 13 bases lay in between. The germline V gene has CDR1 LNHNV and CDR2 YYDKDF (reference sequence). Here the CDR3 reads CATSRDGTLGGYTF. Written as DNA, the CDR3 is TGTGCCACCAGCAGAGATGGGACGCTCGGAGGCTACACCTTC.

The chain links TRBV12-5 to TRBJ2-3; no definite D call. This CDR3 is 12 amino acids long. The germline gives CDR1 LGHNT, CDR2 FRNRAP. The germline V and J ends were trimmed by 0 bases and 9 bases, with 7 bases remaining between them. CDR3 region: CASGLVGGTQYF. The CDR3 DNA reads TGTGCTAGTGGTTTGGTAGGTGGAACGCAGTATTTT.

This clone was observed a few times. The chain joins TRBV4-3 to TRBJ2-3, with a weak D call TRBD1 (5 bases). The germline gives CDR1 LGHNA, CDR2 YSLEER. Trimming took off 6 bases at V and 2 bases at J, with 9 bases between the two ends. This CDR3 comprises 13 residues. The CDR3 region has the DNA TGCGCCAGCAGTCCAGGGTTCACAGATACGCAGTATTTT. The encoded protein is CASSPGFTDTQYF.

CDR3 in amino acids: CASTASGSYEQYF. In DNA, the CDR3 is TGTGCCTCTACAGCTAGCGGGAGTTACGAGCAGTACTTC. The chain has TRBV19 and TRBJ2-7, with TRBD2 matching over 10 bases. V lost 11 bases, J lost 4 bases, and 8 bases stayed unmatched. The CDR3 has 13 amino acids. Germline V lookup: CDR1 LNHDA, CDR2 SQIVND (reference sequence).

This chain uses TRBV14 with TRBJ2-7, with 9 bases that match TRBD2. This CDR3 spans 18 amino acids. Germline assignment: CDR1 SGHDN and CDR2 FVKESK. The V segment lost 0 bases and the J segment 1 base; nucleotides outside the gene matches: 10. The CDR3 nucleotides are TGTGCCAGCAGCCAAGAGCTTTTAGGTAGCGGGAGTTCCTACGAGCAGTACTTC. Translation: CASSQELLGSGSSYEQYF.

The genes are TRBV6-2 or TRBV6-3 and TRBJ1-1; D ambiguous. CDR1 is MNHEY and CDR2 is SVGEGT in the germline V gene. The ends were cut back, 8 bases at V and 0 bases at J, with 10 bases in the middle. The length of the CDR3 is 13 residues. The CDR3 nucleotides read TGTGCCAGCGGTTCGGCTCTGAACACTGAAGCTTTCTTT. Translated, it gives CASGSALNTEAFF.

This rearrangement joins TRBV2 to TRBJ2-3; a weak D match, TRBD1 (5 bases). V was shortened by 4 bases and J by 10 bases, with 15 bases between the two germline ends. The CDR3 spans 13 residues. Looked up from germline, CDR1 is SNHLY and CDR2 is FYNNEI. CDR3 DNA sequence: TGTGCCAGCAGTGCGACACAGGAACGCCCGCAGTATTTT. Protein product: CASSATQERPQYF. Together with reference TRBV2 and TRBJ2-3, the CDR3 gives the full variable domain: EPEVTQTPSHQVTQMGQEVILRCVPISNHLYFYWYRQILGQKVEFLVSFYNNEISEKSEIFDDQFSVERPDGSNFTLKIRSTKLEDSAMYFCASSATQERPQYFGPGTRLTVL.

There are a few counts of this clone. The chain uses TRBV7-9 and TRBJ1-4; TRBD1 is a possible D gene (6 bases). Trimming pared 6 bases from V and 4 bases from J, leaving 12 bases between. The CDR3 is 14 amino acids. Germline loops: CDR1 SEHNR, CDR2 FQNEAQ (reference sequence). Here the CDR3 DNA reads TGTGCCAGCAGGGGGGGCCGACTTAATGAAAAACTGTTTTTT. It is translated as CASRGGRLNEKLFF.

The chain has TRBV2 and TRBJ1-2; D remains ambiguous. Germline loops: CDR1 SNHLY, CDR2 FYNNEI. V gave up 6 bases and J gave up 8 bases, with 22 bases separating them. CDR3 length: 15 residues. CDR3 nucleotide sequence: TGTGCCAGCAGCCTTCGGCAGATACCCTATGACGGCTACACCTTC. The encoded protein is CASSLRQIPYDGYTF. The whole variable domain, remainder taken from reference TRBV2 and TRBJ1-2, is EPEVTQTPSHQVTQMGQEVILRCVPISNHLYFYWYRQILGQKVEFLVSFYNNEISEKSEIFDDQFSVERPDGSNFTLKIRSTKLEDSAMYFCASSLRQIPYDGYTFGSGTRLTVV.

The table lists this clone with a few counts. The chain recombines TRBV14 with TRBJ2-7; a weak D match, TRBD2 (6 bases). CDR3 length: 13 amino acids. Trimming left V 0 bases short and J 6 bases short, with 9 bases between. Germline CDR1 is SGHDN and CDR2 is FVKESK. The CDR3 region is CASSQEVGGEQYV. For the CDR3, the DNA is TGTGCCAGCAGCCAAGAGGTGGGAGGCGAGCAGTACGTC.